These 24 T cell receptor beta chains originate from one sample sequenced in a study of cytomegalovirus exposure and HLA in healthy donors. This table comes from immunoSEQ multiplex PCR, and its TCRdb copy is limited to in-frame clones, with some not included. Of 100,000 to 150,000 clones in the sample, 89% are singletons; the top ten hold around 3.3%. The source material was PBMCs. The source of these receptors is a young man in good health and CMV-seronegative.

The V gene is TRBV7-8, the J gene TRBJ2-2; weak D call: TRBD1 (5 bases). Germline CDR1 SGHVS, CDR2 FQNEAQ. CDR3 length: 16 residues. Trimming left V 1 base short and J 0 bases short, with 9 bases between. For the CDR3, the DNA is TGTGCCAGCAGCTTAGAGGGCAGGGCGAACACCGGGGAGCTGTTTTTT. This gives the protein CASSLEGRANTGELFF.

V usage is TRBV10-1 and J usage is TRBJ2-7, with 8 bases aligning to TRBD1. With 3 bases clipped from V and 5 bases from J, the junction kept 12 bases outside the gene matches. In germline, CDR1 is WNHNN, CDR2 SYGVQD (reference sequence). The CDR3 consists of 16 residues. CDR3 sequence: CASSDSVFGQGHEQYF. CDR3 sequence (DNA): TGCGCCAGCAGTGACTCCGTCTTTGGACAGGGCCACGAGCAGTACTTC.

The chain employs TRBV11-2 and TRBJ2-3, with 8 bases that match TRBD2. Germline-derived CDR1 and CDR2 are SGHAT and FQNNGV. The CDR3 contains 16 residues. Germline trimming cut 5 bases from V and 0 bases from J; bases unmatched to any gene: 7. The CDR3: CASSHARGVSTDTQYF. The CDR3, as DNA: TGTGCCAGCAGCCACGCGCGGGGGGTTAGCACAGATACGCAGTATTTT.

V gene TRBV4-2 combines with J gene TRBJ2-2, with D possibly being TRBD2 (6 bases). The V and J ends lost 0 bases and 9 bases respectively, with 14 bases between them. Germline lookup yields CDR1 LGHNA and CDR2 YNFKEQ. The CDR3 sequence is 15 residues long. CDR3 loop: CASSQDRRTTRELFF. For the CDR3, the DNA is TGTGCCAGCAGCCAAGACCGAAGGACTACCAGGGAGCTGTTTTTT.

This chain links TRBV5-1 with TRBJ2-7; weak D call: TRBD1 (6 bases). This CDR3 contains 14 residues. The germline V gene encodes CDR1 SGHRS and CDR2 YFSETQ. V lost 4 bases and J 4 bases, leaving 15 bases between the germline ends. CDR3 sequence (DNA): TGCGCCAGCAGCCCGACAGGTCCTGAATACGAGCAGTACTTC. Residues: CASSPTGPEYEQYF. The full variable domain, in which reference TRBV5-1 and TRBJ2-7 provide the parts outside the CDR3, is KAGVTQTPRYLIKTRGQQVTLSCSPISGHRSVSWYQQTPGQGLQFLFEYFSETQRNKGNFPGRFSGRQFSNSRSEMNVSTLELGDSALYLCASSPTGPEYEQYFGPGTRLTVT.

The V call is TRBV7-2, the J call TRBJ2-1, with D possibly matching TRBD2 (6 bases). The V end lost 5 bases, the J end lost 9 bases, and 8 bases lay between the germline ends. The germline V gene has CDR1 SGHTA and CDR2 FQGNSA. CDR3 size: 11 residues. CDR3: CASSAEGEQFF. The DNA of the CDR3 is TGTGCCAGCAGCGCGGAGGGTGAGCAGTTCTTC. Full variable domain (outside the CDR3, taken from reference TRBV7-2 and TRBJ2-1): GAGVSQSPSNKVTEKGKDVELRCDPISGHTALYWYRQSLGQGLEFLIYFQGNSAPDKSGLPSDRFSAERTGGSVSTLTIQRTQQEDSAVYLCASSAEGEQFFGPGTRLTVL.

The V and J genes are TRBV7-2 and TRBJ2-3; 10 nucleotides align to TRBD2. V dropped 6 bases and J dropped 6; count of bases not matched to a gene: 9. This CDR3 has 15 amino acids. From germline, CDR1 is SGHTA and CDR2 FQGNSA. The CDR3 DNA reads as TGTGCCAGCAGTTCCGGGACTAGCGATGCTGATACGCAGTATTTT. Translating it yields CASSSGTSDADTQYF.

This rearrangement joins TRBV5-6 to TRBJ1-4; D unclear. Per germline, CDR1 SGHDT and CDR2 YYEEEE. This CDR3 contains 14 residues. The V gene lost 4 bases and the J gene lost 4 bases, with 11 bases spanning the gap. The DNA for the CDR3 is TGTGCCAGCAGCCTGTGGAGCTATAATGAAAAACTGTTTTTT. Amino acid sequence: CASSLWSYNEKLFF.

This chain joins TRBV6-5 and TRBJ2-1; 8 bases are a match to TRBD2. Germline loops: CDR1 MNHEY, CDR2 SVGAGI. Losses at the gene ends were 2 bases for V and 4 bases for J; bases not matched to a gene: 4. The CDR3 runs 15 residues. For the CDR3, the DNA is TGTGCCAGCAGTTACGTGGGCGGGGGGTACAATGAGCAGTTCTTC. Its translation: CASSYVGGGYNEQFF.

The genes are TRBV28 and TRBJ1-5; 7 bases line up with TRBD1. The CDR3 loop spans 15 amino acids. With 5 bases clipped from V and 3 bases from J, the junction kept 7 bases outside the gene matches. Germline V gene lookup returns CDR1 MDHEN and CDR2 SYDVKM. This CDR3 is CASSPWGTDNQPQHF. The CDR3 DNA follows: TGTGCCAGCAGTCCGTGGGGGACAGACAATCAGCCCCAGCATTTT.

The gene calls are TRBV19 and TRBJ2-1, with D possibly matching TRBD2 (5 bases). From germline, CDR1 is LNHDA and CDR2 SQIVND (reference sequence). V lost 2 bases to trimming and J lost 4 bases, with 12 bases between them. This CDR3 comprises 15 residues. The CDR3 sequence is CASSILGKPYNEQFF. The CDR3 coding sequence is TGTGCCAGTAGTATACTCGGGAAGCCTTACAATGAGCAGTTCTTC.

This clone came up once. This rearrangement joins TRBV28 to TRBJ2-7, with 7 bases aligning to TRBD1. Germline CDR1 MDHEN, CDR2 SYDVKM. Trimming removed 10 bases from V and 5 bases from J; junction bases left unmatched: 14. This CDR3 has 14 residues. The CDR3 DNA follows: TGTGCCACCAAAACCGCGGCAGGGGGTAACGAGCAGTACTTC. Translated, it gives CATKTAAGGNEQYF.

The chain has TRBV5-1 and TRBJ2-5; D possibly corresponds to TRBD2 (6 bases). CDR1 SGHRS and CDR2 YFSETQ come from the germline V gene. Deletions cut 1 base from V and 4 bases from J, with 11 bases between. The length of the CDR3 is 14 residues. Written as DNA, the CDR3 is TGCGCCAGCAGCTTGACTAGCACCGGAGAGACCCAGTACTTC. Its translation: CASSLTSTGETQYF.

The genes are TRBV5-1 and TRBJ2-1, with 11 bases fitting TRBD1. V dropped 2 bases and J dropped 11; count of bases not matched to a gene: 15. This CDR3 has 17 amino acids. Germline lookup yields CDR1 SGHRS and CDR2 YFSETQ. CDR3 sequence: CASSLRTGGDGGPQQFF. The CDR3 DNA is TGCGCCAGCAGCTTAAGGACAGGGGGCGATGGGGGTCCTCAGCAGTTCTTC.

In DNA form, the CDR3 reads TGTGCCAGCAGCTTAGAACCGACAGGGAGCTCCTACGAGCAGTACTTC. Translation gives CASSLEPTGSSYEQYF. The chain uses TRBV7-3 and TRBJ2-7; TRBD1 aligns across 7 bases. In germline, CDR1 is SGHTA, CDR2 FQGTGA. The V and J ends lost 2 bases and 0 bases, in that order; junction bases with no gene match: 7. The CDR3 totals 16 residues.

The genes are TRBV5-4 and TRBJ2-3; tentative D call: TRBD2 (5 bases). The CDR3 is made up of 15 amino acids. Trimming took off 4 bases at V and 2 bases at J, with 14 bases between the two ends. The germline V gene has CDR1 SGHNT and CDR2 YYREEE (reference sequence). CDR3 in DNA: TGTGCCAGCAGCCTCAGGAGCGGAACCACAGATACGCAGTATTTT. This encodes CASSLRSGTTDTQYF.

This chain connects TRBV10-3 to TRBJ2-7, with D unclear. Trimming left V 9 bases short and J 4 bases short, with 10 bases between. This CDR3 comprises 11 residues. Germline CDR1 and CDR2: ENHRY and SYGVKD. CDR3 bases: TGTGCCATTCAGAACATGTACGAGCAGTACTTC. Its translation: CAIQNMYEQYF.

This clone showed up just a few times. The chain is built from TRBV11-2 and TRBJ1-2, with D possibly TRBD1 on 5 matching bases. There are 13 residues in the CDR3. Germline loops: CDR1 SGHAT, CDR2 FQNNGV. Deletions cut 5 bases from V and 8 bases from J, with 15 bases between. In nucleotides, the CDR3 is TGTGCCAGCAGCCCTAGTCCAGGGCAGGGCTACACCTTC. Its protein is CASSPSPGQGYTF.

The rearrangement uses TRBV18 and TRBJ1-1; the match to TRBD1 covers 10 bases. Germline CDR1 KGHSH, CDR2 LQKENI. CDR3 length equals 19 residues. The V and J ends lost 2 bases and 1 base, in that order; junction bases with no gene match: 13. CDR3 sequence reads: CASSPRRAGQGHPNTEAFF. The CDR3 coding sequence is TGTGCCAGCTCACCAAGGAGAGCGGGACAGGGGCATCCGAACACTGAAGCTTTCTTT.

The rearrangement joins TRBV6-5 to TRBJ2-3, with D tentatively TRBD1 (5 bases). CDR3 size: 14 residues. CDR1 MNHEY and CDR2 SVGAGI come from the germline V gene. V lost 6 bases and J 1 base, leaving 11 bases between the germline ends. The CDR3 DNA follows: TGTGCCAGCAGGGGGCAGATAGGCACAGATACGCAGTATTTT. Protein: CASRGQIGTDTQYF.

The chain employs TRBV5-1 and TRBJ1-6; TRBD1 matches 8 bases. CDR3 size: 16 residues. CDR1 SGHRS and CDR2 YFSETQ come from the germline V gene. J was trimmed by 2 bases and V by 2 bases; bases with no gene match: 3. The CDR3 sequence is CASSFVQGAYNSPLHF. The CDR3 bases are TGCGCCAGCAGCTTTGTACAGGGGGCCTATAATTCACCCCTCCACTTT.

This clone was counted a few times. The V and J genes are TRBV6-4 and TRBJ2-2; D remains ambiguous. The V end was cut by 5 bases, the J end by 4 bases, with 5 bases between. The CDR3 extends over 12 amino acids. Looked up from germline, CDR1 is MRHNA and CDR2 is SNTAGT. CDR3 coding DNA: TGTGCCAGCAGTAGAGGCACCGGGGAGCTGTTTTTT. This gives the protein CASSRGTGELFF.

CDR3 coding DNA: TGCGCCAGCAGCCAAGTTGGGGGGGGCCTCGATGAGCAGTTCTTC. As protein: CASSQVGGGLDEQFF. V is TRBV4-1 and J is TRBJ2-1; a weak D match, TRBD2 (7 bases). Trimming stripped 1 base from V and 8 bases from J, with 15 bases between. The germline V gene encodes CDR1 MGHRA and CDR2 YSYEKL. The CDR3 has 15 residues.

This clone was seen once. V usage is TRBV5-4 and J usage is TRBJ2-1; 8 bases agree with TRBD2. In germline, CDR1 is SGHNT, CDR2 YYREEE (reference sequence). After removal of 6 bases from V and 7 bases from J, the junction contained 6 bases not matched to a gene. The CDR3 is made up of 13 amino acids. The DNA of the CDR3 is TGTGCCAGCATCGGGGGGGGCCCGAATGAGCAGTTCTTC. Translating gives CASIGGGPNEQFF.